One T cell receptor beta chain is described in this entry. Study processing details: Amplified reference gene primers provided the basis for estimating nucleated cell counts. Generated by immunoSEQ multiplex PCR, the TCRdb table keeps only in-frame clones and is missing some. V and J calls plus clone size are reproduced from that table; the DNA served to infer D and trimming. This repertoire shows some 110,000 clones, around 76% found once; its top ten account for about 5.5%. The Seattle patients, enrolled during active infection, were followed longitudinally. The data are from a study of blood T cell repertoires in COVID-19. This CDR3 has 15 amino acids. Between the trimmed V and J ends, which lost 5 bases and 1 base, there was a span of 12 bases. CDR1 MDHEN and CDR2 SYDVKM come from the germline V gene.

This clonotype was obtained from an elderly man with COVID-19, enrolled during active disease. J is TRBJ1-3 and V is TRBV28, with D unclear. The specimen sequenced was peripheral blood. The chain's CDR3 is CASSSPGSSGNTIYF. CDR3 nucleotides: TGTGCCAGCAGTAGTCCAGGCTCATCTGGAAACACCATATATTTT.